This is a list of T cell receptor beta chains from one sample in a study of metastatic and nonmetastatic thyroid tumors. MiXCR re-clonotyped the PCR reads for TCRdb. The data show around 30,000 clones, with around a quarter seen just once and approximately 14% held by the top ten. The sequencing input was blood. These receptors all stem from a female donor with papillary thyroid cancer or a benign thyroid nodule (not recorded which). Some clones in this sample may be carry-over from other donors' samples. The CDR3 runs from the conserved cysteine through the conserved F or W. The order of the fields is CDR3 DNA, CDR3 protein, D gene, J gene, V gene, clone size, CDR3 length. The D gene is left open where the match is weak. A row's size may be missing; if present it is once, few, many or a size class.

TGCAGTGCTCAAGGGACTAGCGGGAGCAATGAGCAGTTCTTC,CSAQGTSGSNEQFF,TRBD2,TRBJ2-1,TRBV20-1,many,14
TGTGCCAGCAGCCCGACCAGAACTAATGAAAAACTGTTTTTT,CASSPTRTNEKLFF,NA,TRBJ1-4,TRBV3-1,many,14
TGTGCCACCAGTCATTATAGCGGGAGGTCCGGCGGGGAGCTGTTTTTT,CATSHYSGRSGGELFF,TRBD2,TRBJ2-2,TRBV24-1,few,16
TGCGCCAGCAGCTCCGCCAGCGCGGCAGGGGAGCTGTTTTTT,CASSSASAAGELFF,NA,TRBJ2-2,TRBV5-1,NA,14
TGTGCCAGCAGCACCAAAGCGGGGGACAATGAGCAGTTCTTC,CASSTKAGDNEQFF,TRBD2,TRBJ2-1,TRBV5-4,many,14
TGTGCCAGCAGTCCTCTCGGACTAGCGGGCTACGAGCAGTACTTC,CASSPLGLAGYEQYF,TRBD2,TRBJ2-7,TRBV6-1,NA,15
TGTGCCAGCAGTTACTCAGCGGGAGGCGCCTACAATGAGCAGTTCTTC,CASSYSAGGAYNEQFF,TRBD2,TRBJ2-1,TRBV6-6,medium-sized,16
TGTGCCAGCAGCCCGAGGGTAGGGACACCAGTTTGGGCCTATGGCTACACCTTC,CASSPRVGTPVWAYGYTF,NA,TRBJ1-2,TRBV9,many,18
TGCAGTGCTAGAGATGGGACAGGGGGAGGCACTGAAGCTTTCTTT,CSARDGTGGGTEAFF,TRBD1,TRBJ1-1,TRBV20-1,many,15
TGTGTCAGCAGCTTTGCCGACGGGAGGGCCGGTGAGACCCAGTACTTC,CVSSFADGRAGETQYF,TRBD2,TRBJ2-5,TRBV5-4,NA,16
TGTGCCAGCAGCTACCGGGACACGGACTCTAGGATGCATGGCTACACCTTC,CASSYRDTDSRMHGYTF,NA,TRBJ1-2,TRBV27,few,17
TGTGCCAGCAGCCCCGGACAGTTCTCTGGAAACACCATATATTTT,CASSPGQFSGNTIYF,NA,TRBJ1-3,TRBV6-1,medium-sized,15
TGTGCCAGCAGCCAAGTGCTAGCGGGAGGGCGTGAGCAGTTCTTC,CASSQVLAGGREQFF,TRBD2,TRBJ2-1,TRBV3-1,many,15
TGTGCCAGTAGTCTGGGGGTGACGGGGGCTCTCGATGGCTACACCTTC,CASSLGVTGALDGYTF,NA,TRBJ1-2,TRBV19,many,16
TGCAGTGCTTCCGGGACTAGCGGGCCCTACCCCTACGAGCAGTACTTC,CSASGTSGPYPYEQYF,TRBD2,TRBJ2-7,TRBV20-1,NA,16
TGTGCCAGCTCACCAGCCAGGGGGCAGGTCTATGGCTACACCTTC,CASSPARGQVYGYTF,TRBD1,TRBJ1-2,TRBV18,many,15
TGTGCCAGCAGCTTAAACGCGAGGGGTGGTCATGCAGATACGCAGTATTTT,CASSLNARGGHADTQYF,NA,TRBJ2-3,TRBV11-2,NA,17
TGTGCCAGCAGTCCTCGACTAGCGGGATATACGCAGTGTTTT,CASSPRLAGYTQCF,TRBD2,TRBJ2-3,TRBV6-2/TRBV6-3,few,14
TGTGCCAGCTCACCTACCTCAGAGAGAGAGACCCAGTACTTC,CASSPTSERETQYF,NA,TRBJ2-5,TRBV18,many,14
TGTGCCAGCAGCCCACGAACGGCCGGACTGAACACTGAAGCTTTCTTT,CASSPRTAGLNTEAFF,NA,TRBJ1-1,TRBV4-2,many,16
TGTGCCAGCAGCCGCGACAATGAGCAGTTATTT,CASSRDNEQLF,NA,TRBJ2-1,TRBV7-6,few,11
TGTGCCAGCAGCTTCCCGACTAGCGGGAGTAGAGAGACCCAGTACTTC,CASSFPTSGSRETQYF,TRBD2,TRBJ2-5,TRBV7-6,many,16
TGTGCCAGCAGCTTTGACAGCGGAGCCCCTAATTCACCCCTCCACTTT,CASSFDSGAPNSPLHF,NA,TRBJ1-6,TRBV5-6,few,16
TGTGCCAGCAGCCACTCGGGCCGCACAGATACGCAGTATTTT,CASSHSGRTDTQYF,NA,TRBJ2-3,TRBV5-4,many,14
TGCAGTCCTAGAGATCTTGGACTAGCGGCTCAGTACTTC,CSPRDLGLAAQYF,TRBD2,TRBJ2-7,TRBV20-1,few,13
TGTGCCAGCAGTCCGCCGCACTGGAGGAACACTGAAGCCTTCTTT,CASSPPHWRNTEAFF,NA,TRBJ1-1,TRBV6-1,NA,15
TGTGCCAGCAGCTTACAGGGGCCTAACTATGGCTACACCTTC,CASSLQGPNYGYTF,NA,TRBJ1-2,TRBV7-9,many,14
TGTGCCAGCAGTCAAATTTGGCTTCAGGGTGCCTACACCGGGGAGCTGTTTTTT,CASSQIWLQGAYTGELFF,NA,TRBJ2-2,TRBV28,many,18
TGTGCCAGCAGCCTAGTTGACATTGTAAACACCATATATTTT,CASSLVDIVNTIYF,NA,TRBJ1-3,TRBV9,NA,14
TGTGCCAGCAGTTACGATGGGGCGGGAGGGCCGGGCACCGGGGAGCTGTTTTTT,CASSYDGAGGPGTGELFF,TRBD2,TRBJ2-2,TRBV6-2/TRBV6-3,NA,18
TGTGCCAGCAGCCTCGGGACTAGCGGCTTAGGTGAGCAGTTCTTC,CASSLGTSGLGEQFF,TRBD2,TRBJ2-1,TRBV7-3,NA,15
TGTGCCAGCAGACTACAGGGGTACAATTCACCCCTCCACTTT,CASRLQGYNSPLHF,TRBD1,TRBJ1-6,TRBV6-1,medium-sized,14
TGTGCCAGCTCACCACCGGGGCAGGGGGGCGCGTATTTGGACACTGAAGCTTTCTTT,CASSPPGQGGAYLDTEAFF,TRBD1,TRBJ1-1,TRBV18,many,19
TGTGCCAGCGGGGACACCCTCCGCTCTGGGGCCAACGTCCTGACTTTC,CASGDTLRSGANVLTF,NA,TRBJ2-6,TRBV3-1,many,16
TGTGCCTGGAGTTTAAATCTGGGACAGGGGGTCAATCAGCCCCAGCATTTT,CAWSLNLGQGVNQPQHF,TRBD1,TRBJ1-5,TRBV30,NA,17
TGTGCCAGCAGCCCCCCCGGGACCGCCGGTCGGACCCAGTACTTC,CASSPPGTAGRTQYF,NA,TRBJ2-5,TRBV27,many,15
TGCAGTGCTAGCCCTTCCGGGACAGGGGGAGAGACCCAGTACTTC,CSASPSGTGGETQYF,TRBD1,TRBJ2-5,TRBV20-1,NA,15
TGCAGTGCTTCTGCCGTCGACAGGGGTGGGTATGAGCAGTACTTC,CSASAVDRGGYEQYF,TRBD1,TRBJ2-7,TRBV20-1,few,15
TGTGCCAGCACCCCAGGGGGCGGGTATGGCTACACCTTC,CASTPGGGYGYTF,TRBD1,TRBJ1-2,TRBV12-3/TRBV12-4,few,13
TGCAGTGCCAAGACCACAGGTTACGAGCAGTTCTTC,CSAKTTGYEQFF,NA,TRBJ2-1,TRBV20-1,NA,12
TGCGCCAGCAGCCGACTAACGGGCTACGAGAAGTACTTC,CASSRLTGYEKYF,NA,TRBJ2-7,TRBV10-2,few,13
TGTGCCAGCAGTTTTGGGCTTGGGGAATTAGCGGAACCCTACGAGCAGTACTTC,CASSFGLGELAEPYEQYF,NA,TRBJ2-7,TRBV28,many,18
TGTGCCAGCAGCCGGGACAGGTCCAATTATCAGTTCTTC,CASSRDRSNYQFF,TRBD1,TRBJ2-1,TRBV12-3/TRBV12-4,NA,13
TGTGCCAGCAGCTTATACTTTACAGAGACCCAGTACTTC,CASSLYFTETQYF,NA,TRBJ2-5,TRBV5-7,many,13
TGTGCCAGCAGCCCCCCTGGACAGGGGGCCGAGCAGTACTTC,CASSPPGQGAEQYF,TRBD1,TRBJ2-7,TRBV7-3,many,14
TGCAGTGCTAGAGACCCTAGCGGGAGTGGGAATGAGCAGTTCTTC,CSARDPSGSGNEQFF,TRBD2,TRBJ2-1,TRBV20-1,NA,15
TGTGCCAGTAGTATAGGGGGTACAGGGAAAGGCTACACCTTC,CASSIGGTGKGYTF,NA,TRBJ1-2,TRBV19,many,14
TGTGCCAGCATTGACTCGCACAATTCACCCCTCCACTTT,CASIDSHNSPLHF,NA,TRBJ1-6,TRBV6-6,few,13
TGTGCCAGCAGTTTGAGGGGTGGGGCCAACGTCCTGACTTTC,CASSLRGGANVLTF,NA,TRBJ2-6,TRBV12-3/TRBV12-4,many,14